This entry describes one T cell receptor beta chain. The antigen remains unidentified. The data derive from a study of OX40 agonist ivuxolimab in advanced cancers. About the study: Two patients with cutaneous melanoma and one with hepatocellular carcinoma, three in total, showed partial responses.

Germline V CDR1 and CDR2: SQVTM, ANQGSEA. V lost 0 bases to trimming and J lost 2 bases, with 12 bases between them. The CDR3 is made up of 15 amino acids. Whole-study findings and limits: CD4+ and CD8+ T cells in blood underwent clonal expansion by week 6 at 0.1 to 3.0 mg/kg. Low normalized T-cell clonal expansion was also seen in some nonresponders.

Any history of autoimmune disease or systemic immunosuppression disqualified patients. Sequenced by immunoSEQ multiplex PCR; TCRdb stores in-frame clones only, minus some. Of approximately 31,000 clones detected, approximately 91% appear once; the ten largest clones hold approximately 50%. The chain carries TRBV29-1 and TRBJ2-3; D gene uncertain. This sample comprised CD4+ or CD8+ T cells sorted from blood, obtained in a trial of the OX40 agonist ivuxolimab. The source is an adult with an advanced solid tumor such as melanoma, head and neck, liver or kidney cancer. The CDR3 region is CSVEDTRITTDTQYF. Here the CDR3 DNA reads TGCAGCGTTGAAGATACAAGAATAACCACAGATACGCAGTATTTT.